The 18 T cell receptor beta chains below come from one sample, sequenced in a study of blood T cell repertoires in COVID-19. Generated by immunoSEQ multiplex PCR, the TCRdb table keeps only in-frame clones and is missing some. This sample has almost 85,000 clones, with about 86% found just once. Sequencing used peripheral blood. All receptors come from an elderly man with active or convalescent COVID-19.

The V gene is TRBV5-1, the J gene TRBJ2-1; no definite D call. The CDR3 extends over 14 amino acids. Trimming pared 2 bases from V and 3 bases from J, leaving 9 bases between. Germline assignment: CDR1 SGHRS and CDR2 YFSETQ. CDR3 bases: TGCGCCAGCAGCTTTAACAGAAACTACAATGAGCAGTTCTTC. As protein: CASSFNRNYNEQFF.

This clone was recorded a few times. This sequence joins TRBV19 and TRBJ2-1; D possibly corresponds to TRBD2 (6 bases). The CDR3 sequence is 13 residues long. Germline values: CDR1 LNHDA, CDR2 SQIVND (reference sequence). Trimming left V 6 bases short and J 7 bases short, with 13 bases between. The CDR3 region has the DNA TGTGCCAGTAGCCCAGGAGGGCCGAATGAGCAGTTCTTC. It translates to CASSPGGPNEQFF. Looking up the rest from reference TRBV19 and TRBJ2-1 gives the full variable domain: DGGITQSPKYLFRKEGQNVTLSCEQNLNHDAMYWYRQDPGQGLRLIYYSQIVNDFQKGDIAEGYSVSREKKESFPLTVTSAQKNPTAFYLCASSPGGPNEQFFGPGTRLTVL.

This rearrangement joins TRBV3-1 (or the pseudogene TRBV3-2) to TRBJ2-3; TRBD2 matches 9 bases. The V gene's germline CDR1 is LGHDT and CDR2 YNNKEL (reference sequence). V was pared by 2 bases and J by 3 bases, with 9 bases of the junction left unmatched. The CDR3 has 17 amino acids. The DNA for the CDR3 is TGTGCCAGCAGCCAACCGACTAGCGGACGCATAACAGATACGCAGTATTTT. Protein sequence: CASSQPTSGRITDTQYF.

The gene calls are TRBV10-2 and TRBJ2-7, with D possibly being TRBD2 (6 bases). V was shortened by 4 bases and J by 0 bases, with 10 bases between the two germline ends. CDR1 and CDR2 (germline): WSHSY, SAAADI. CDR3 length equals 14 residues. As DNA, the CDR3 is TGCGCCAGCAGTGTAGCGGCAAGCTCCTACGAGCAGTACTTC. It codes for CASSVAASSYEQYF.

The rearrangement uses TRBV4-1 and TRBJ1-1; 7 bases line up with TRBD1. The CDR3 sequence is 15 residues long. The V segment lost 1 base and the J segment 4 bases; nucleotides outside the gene matches: 6. The germline gives CDR1 MGHRA, CDR2 YSYEKL. CDR3 residues: CASSQGTGAVTEAFF. The CDR3 DNA reads TGCGCCAGCAGCCAAGGTACAGGGGCCGTCACTGAAGCTTTCTTT.

V gene TRBV29-1 combines with J gene TRBJ2-5; 7 nucleotides match TRBD1. The CDR3 spans 11 residues. CDR1 is SQVTM, CDR2 ANQGSEA, per germline. The V and J ends lost 6 bases and 4 bases, in that order; junction bases with no gene match: 2. The CDR3 DNA follows: TGCAGCGTCAACAGGGGAGAGACCCAGTACTTC. This gives the protein CSVNRGETQYF.

This chain joins TRBV5-4 and TRBJ1-1; 7 bases line up with TRBD1. Germline CDR1 SGHNT, CDR2 YYREEE (reference sequence). V shed 2 bases, J shed 8 bases, and the junction held 3 bases outside the gene matches. This CDR3 contains 12 residues. The CDR3 region has the DNA TGTGCCAGCAGCTTCAGGGGGACAGAAGCTTTCTTT. It specifies CASSFRGTEAFF.

The chain links TRBV3-1 (or the pseudogene TRBV3-2) to TRBJ2-7; D remains ambiguous. V was cut by 1 base and J by 1 base, with 8 bases left in between. Per the germline V gene, CDR1 is LGHDT and CDR2 is YNNKEL (reference sequence). The CDR3 is made up of 14 amino acids. CDR3 in amino acids: CASSQGGASYEQYF. The DNA for the CDR3 is TGTGCCAGCAGCCAAGGAGGCGCTTCCTACGAGCAGTACTTC.

V and J are TRBV18 and TRBJ1-6; D perhaps matches TRBD1 (6 bases). Germline-derived CDR1 and CDR2 are KGHSH and LQKENI. Trimming left V 2 bases short and J 8 bases short, with 10 bases between. The CDR3 consists of 14 residues. The CDR3 sequence: CASSPAGADSPLHF. CDR3 in DNA: TGTGCCAGCTCACCAGCGGGGGCTGATTCACCCCTCCACTTT.

The chain carries TRBV14 and TRBJ1-1, with D possibly TRBD1 on 6 matching bases. Germline V CDR1 and CDR2: SGHDN, FVKESK. Between the trimmed V and J ends, which lost 4 bases and 9 bases, there was a span of 12 bases. The CDR3 has 12 residues. CDR3 sequence reads: CASSLIQGKAFF. CDR3 nucleotides: TGTGCCAGCAGCCTCATACAGGGAAAAGCTTTCTTT. Variable domain in full (rest from reference TRBV14 and TRBJ1-1): EAGVTQFPSHSVIEKGQTVTLRCDPISGHDNLYWYRRVMGKEIKFLLHFVKESKQDESGMPNNRFLAERTGGTYSTLKVQPAELEDSGVYFCASSLIQGKAFFGQGTRLTVV.

The rearrangement links TRBV5-1 to TRBJ2-1; D is unclear. The CDR3 loop spans 14 amino acids. Trimming took off 3 bases at V and 7 bases at J, with 14 bases between the two ends. Germline loops: CDR1 SGHRS, CDR2 YFSETQ. The DNA for the CDR3 is TGCGCCAGCAGCTCCTGGGCCAGGTGGAATGAGCAGTTCTTC. Translation: CASSSWARWNEQFF.

The V and J genes are TRBV19 and TRBJ1-1, with D perhaps TRBD1 (5 bases). The V end lost 7 bases, the J end lost 10 bases, and 19 bases lay between the germline ends. Looked up from germline, CDR1 is LNHDA and CDR2 is SQIVND (reference sequence). This CDR3 is 13 amino acids long. Written as DNA, the CDR3 is TGTGCCAGTATTGAGGGCGGGGGAGGTACAGCTTTCTTT. Its protein product is CASIEGGGGTAFF.

V and J are TRBV30 and TRBJ1-3; weak D call: TRBD1 (6 bases). V was clipped by 1 base and J by 2 bases, with 9 bases between them. In germline, CDR1 is GTSNPN, CDR2 SVGIG (reference sequence). CDR3 size: 14 residues. The CDR3 region is CAWSEYRAGNTIYF. CDR3 nucleotides: TGTGCCTGGAGTGAGTACAGGGCTGGAAACACCATATATTTT.

The chain has TRBV5-5 and TRBJ1-6; 9 bases fit TRBD1. Per germline, CDR1 SGHKS and CDR2 YYEKEE (reference sequence). The CDR3 is 17 residues long. V lost 4 bases and J lost 7; bases outside the gene matches: 12. The CDR3 protein is CASSQGQGDARNSPLHF. In DNA, the CDR3 is TGTGCCAGCAGCCAGGGACAGGGTGATGCTAGGAATTCACCCCTCCACTTT.

This clone was seen more than once but under ten times. V gene TRBV2 combines with J gene TRBJ2-7, with unresolved D. The CDR3 sequence is 14 residues long. Trimming pared 2 bases from V and 6 bases from J, leaving 14 bases between. Germline values: CDR1 SNHLY, CDR2 FYNNEI. CDR3 in DNA: TGTGCCAGCAGTGAACTTATTGCATGGAGCGAGCAGTACTTC. Residues: CASSELIAWSEQYF. Full variable domain (remainder filled in from reference TRBV2 and TRBJ2-7): EPEVTQTPSHQVTQMGQEVILRCVPISNHLYFYWYRQILGQKVEFLVSFYNNEISEKSEIFDDQFSVERPDGSNFTLKIRSTKLEDSAMYFCASSELIAWSEQYFGPGTRLTVT.

This clone showed up just once. The gene calls are TRBV3-1 (or the pseudogene TRBV3-2) and TRBJ2-7; D is possibly TRBD1 (5 bases). Germline V gives CDR1 LGHDT, CDR2 YNNKEL (reference sequence). This CDR3 is built from 12 residues. V lost 4 bases to trimming and J lost 4 bases, with 8 bases between them. The CDR3 sequence is CASSRQGYEQYF. The CDR3, as DNA: TGTGCCAGCAGCCGCCAGGGTTACGAGCAGTACTTC.

The rearrangement links TRBV6-5 to TRBJ2-1; TRBD2 agrees at 8 bases. The germline V gene encodes CDR1 MNHEY and CDR2 SVGAGI. The V and J ends lost 6 bases and 7 bases, in that order; junction bases with no gene match: 11. CDR3 length: 15 amino acids. In DNA, the CDR3 is TGTGCCAGCAGGATCCCGGGGGGGAGAGGAAATGAGCAGTTCTTC. Translated, it gives CASRIPGGRGNEQFF.

The J gene is TRBJ2-3, the V gene TRBV9, with a weak D call TRBD1 (5 bases). V was clipped by 2 bases and J by 6 bases, with 10 bases between them. The germline CDR1 and CDR2 sequences are SGDLS and YYNGEE. This CDR3 contains 13 residues. The chain's CDR3 is CASSVGPADTQYF. The CDR3 coding sequence is TGTGCCAGCAGCGTGGGGCCGGCGGATACGCAGTATTTT.